This is a list of T cell receptor beta chains from one sample in a study of human T cells and chemical hapten exposure. TCRdb analysed the RACE reads with MiXCR anew, one entry per CDR3 protein. The data contain about 120,000 distinct CDR3 sequences, over 9% of them singletons. Here the sequenced sample was whole blood, taken in connection with sensitization to the hapten diphenylcyclopropenone (DPC). Receptor source: a woman aged 45-65 years with alopecia areata. Some clones in this sample may be carry-over from other donors' samples. The CDR3 runs from the conserved cysteine through the conserved F or W. The order of the fields is V gene, CDR3 length, clone size, J gene, D gene, CDR3 protein, CDR3 DNA. The D gene is left open where the match is weak. Clone sizes are given selectively: once, few, many, or a class where the clone is expanded.

TRBV10-3,13,few,TRBJ2-7,TRBD1,CAIRTGQSYEQYF,TGTGCCATCAGGACGGGACAGTCCTACGAGCAGTACTTC
TRBV5-6,15,many,TRBJ1-5,NA,CASSLGQGLGQPQHF,TGTGCCAGCAGCTTGGGCCAGGGTTTAGGTCAGCCCCAGCATTTT
TRBV29-1,12,NA,TRBJ2-5,NA,CSVGEGMETQYF,TGCAGCGTTGGTGAGGGGATGGAGACCCAGTACTTC
TRBV5-1,14,few,TRBJ1-1,NA,CASSLAAEAAEAFF,TGCGCCAGCAGCTTGGCCGCAGAGGCCGCTGAAGCTTTCTTT
TRBV12-3/TRBV12-4,15,few,TRBJ2-3,NA,CASSLKGYGTDTQYF,TGTGCCAGCAGTTTGAAGGGATATGGCACAGATACGCAGTATTTT
TRBV3-1,13,NA,TRBJ1-3,NA,CASRTASGNTIYF,TGTGCCAGTAGGACAGCCTCTGGAAACACCATATATTTT
TRBV5-1,14,few,TRBJ2-3,NA,CASSLAREVDTQYF,TGCGCCAGCAGCTTGGCCAGGGAGGTGGATACGCAGTATTTT
TRBV12-3/TRBV12-4,13,few,TRBJ2-2,TRBD2,CASRSGGTGELFF,TGTGCCAGCAGGAGCGGGGGAACCGGGGAGCTGTTTTTT
TRBV20-1,16,NA,TRBJ2-3,TRBD2,CGASNRLAVSTDTQYF,TGCGGTGCTAGTAACCGACTAGCGGTAAGCACAGATACGCAGTATTTT
TRBV29-1,13,NA,TRBJ1-1,TRBD1,CSVLTGGALGAFF,TGCAGCGTTTTGACAGGGGGCGCTTTGGGAGCTTTCTTT
TRBV5-1,14,few,TRBJ1-5,NA,CASSWEGGNQPQHF,TGCGCCAGCAGCTGGGAGGGGGGGAATCAGCCCCAGCATTTT
TRBV7-9,18,many,TRBJ2-1,TRBD2,CASSGQAWDRGGEDEQFF,TGTGCCAGCAGCGGGCAAGCTTGGGATCGCGGGGGGGAGGATGAGCAGTTCTTC
TRBV6-1,11,few,TRBJ1-1,NA,CASRHYAEAFF,TGTGCCAGCAGACATTACGCTGAAGCTTTCTTT
TRBV24-1,18,few,TRBJ2-7,TRBD2,CATSDRTSGRDNSYEQYF,TGTGCCACCAGTGACCGGACTAGCGGGCGTGACAACTCCTACGAGCAGTACTTC
TRBV4-1,17,NA,TRBJ2-1,NA,CASSQDTAKGPYNEQFF,TGCGCCAGCAGCCAAGATACGGCTAAGGGCCCCTACAATGAGCAGTTCTTC
TRBV2,15,few,TRBJ2-5,TRBD2,CASNPTSGRSETQYF,TGTGCCAGCAATCCGACTAGCGGGAGGTCGGAGACCCAGTACTTC
TRBV29-1,14,NA,TRBJ2-3,TRBD2,CSVRTSGRRDTQYF,TGCAGCGTTCGAACTAGCGGGAGGAGAGATACGCAGTATTTT
TRBV5-5,15,NA,TRBJ1-1,NA,CASSWETGRGTEAFF,TGTGCCAGCAGCTGGGAAACAGGGAGAGGCACTGAAGCTTTCTTT
TRBV9,15,NA,TRBJ2-1,TRBD2,CASNAAGGPSVEQFF,TGTGCCAGCAACGCAGCGGGAGGGCCTTCAGTAGAGCAGTTCTTC
TRBV4-2,13,NA,TRBJ1-2,NA,CASSQDPGYGYTF,TGTGCCAGCAGCCAAGATCCAGGTTATGGCTACACCTTC
TRBV7-9,14,few,TRBJ1-4,NA,CASSQLSQGEELFF,TGTGCCAGCAGCCAGTTGAGCCAGGGCGAAGAACTGTTTTTT
TRBV6-2/TRBV6-3,18,NA,TRBJ2-3,TRBD2,CASSYSPGGARSTDTQYF,TGTGCCAGCAGTTACTCGCCGGGAGGGGCACGCAGCACAGATACGCAGTATTTT
TRBV4-3,15,few,TRBJ2-3,NA,CASSQRRDSLDTQYF,TGCGCCAGCAGCCAAAGAAGGGATTCGTTAGATACGCAGTATTTT
TRBV11-2,15,NA,TRBJ1-1,TRBD1,CASSLLGTVDTEAFF,TGTGCCAGCAGCCTATTGGGGACAGTAGACACTGAAGCTTTCTTT
TRBV2,13,NA,TRBJ1-1,NA,CASSLPLATEAFF,TGTGCCAGCAGCCTGCCCTTGGCCACTGAAGCTTTCTTT
TRBV5-1,13,NA,TRBJ2-1,NA,CASSLVMAGSQFF,TGCGCCAGCAGCTTGGTAATGGCGGGGTCCCAGTTCTTC
TRBV20-1,14,few,TRBJ1-5,NA,CSARVSGRNQPQHF,TGCAGTGCTAGAGTAAGTGGGCGCAATCAGCCCCAGCATTTT
TRBV28,15,many,TRBJ1-1,NA,CASSPRRAWNTEAFF,TGTGCCAGCAGTCCCCGCAGAGCTTGGAACACTGAAGCTTTCTTT
TRBV6-5,18,many,TRBJ2-7,TRBD2,CASSYGASGRGTAYEQYF,TGTGCCAGCAGTTACGGTGCCAGCGGGAGGGGTACGGCCTACGAGCAGTACTTC
TRBV5-1,16,NA,TRBJ2-5,NA,CASSLDWTILGETQYF,TGCGCCAGCAGCTTGGACTGGACGATCCTGGGGGAGACCCAGTACTTC
TRBV5-1,15,few,TRBJ1-2,NA,CASSLAAATFYGYTF,TGCGCCAGCAGCTTGGCTGCGGCAACCTTCTATGGCTACACCTTC
TRBV11-2,16,once,TRBJ1-2,NA,CASSFESGRVNYGYTF,TGTGCCAGCAGCTTTGAATCAGGACGGGTTAACTATGGCTACACCTTC
TRBV30,13,few,TRBJ1-6,NA,CAWNAGPGSPLHF,TGTGCCTGGAATGCAGGGCCCGGGTCACCCCTCCACTTT
TRBV5-1,15,few,TRBJ2-3,NA,CASSLQGYSGDTQYF,TGCGCCAGCAGCTTGCAAGGTTATTCCGGAGATACGCAGTATTTT
TRBV27,13,few,TRBJ2-7,TRBD1,CASWGQGAFEQYF,TGTGCCTCGTGGGGGCAGGGGGCCTTCGAGCAGTACTTC
TRBV14,13,few,TRBJ2-1,TRBD2,CASALAGGSEQFF,TGTGCCAGCGCACTAGCGGGAGGGAGTGAGCAGTTCTTC
TRBV10-3,13,few,TRBJ2-3,TRBD2,CATTGGRPDTQYF,TGTGCCACCACAGGCGGGAGACCAGATACGCAGTATTTT
TRBV5-6,14,many,TRBJ2-1,TRBD1,CASSWTGVSNEQFF,TGTGCCAGCAGTTGGACAGGGGTAAGCAATGAGCAGTTCTTC
TRBV10-3,15,NA,TRBJ2-2,NA,CAISGQDNGAGELFF,TGTGCCATCAGTGGACAAGACAATGGCGCCGGGGAGCTGTTTTTT
TRBV6-5,16,NA,TRBJ1-6,TRBD1,CASSYGRQGASSPLHF,TGTGCCAGCAGTTACGGGAGACAGGGGGCAAGTTCACCCCTCCACTTT
TRBV29-1,12,many,TRBJ2-5,NA,CSVEAREETQYF,TGCAGCGTTGAGGCCAGGGAAGAGACCCAGTACTTC
TRBV28,12,NA,TRBJ2-7,NA,CASSQRGGEQYF,TGTGCCAGCAGTCAACGTGGGGGCGAGCAGTACTTC
TRBV28,14,few,TRBJ2-7,NA,CASSLFRITYEQYF,TGTGCCAGCAGTTTATTCCGGATTACCTACGAGCAGTACTTC
TRBV24-1,15,NA,TRBJ2-2,NA,CATSSTGMVTGELFF,TGTGCCACCAGCTCTACAGGGATGGTCACCGGGGAGCTGTTTTTT
TRBV4-3,13,few,TRBJ2-5,TRBD2,CASSQDLGRAQYF,TGCGCCAGCAGCCAAGATTTGGGGAGGGCCCAGTACTTC